This is a list of T cell receptor beta chains from one sample in a study of blood T cell repertoires in COVID-19. Assay used: immunoSEQ multiplex PCR; TCRdb lists only in-frame clones, some missing. The sample records around 300,000 clones, around 90% being singletons. The source material was peripheral blood. All receptors derive from a man between 45 and 60 years old with acute or convalescent COVID-19. Both conserved end residues are part of each CDR3. A D gene is named only where the DNA matches it firmly. Where a row states a size, it is once, few, many or the class of an expanded clone; other rows omit it.

TRBV20-1	TRBD2	TRBJ2-5	-	CSASPGGIQETQYF	TGCAGTGCTAGTCCGGGGGGGATACAAGAGACCCAGTACTTC
TRBV19	TRBD1	TRBJ1-2	once	CASQPGTGEENGYTF	TGTGCCAGCCAACCCGGGACAGGGGAAGAAAATGGCTACACCTTC
TRBV3-1/TRBV3-2	-	TRBJ1-4	-	CASTRGATNEKLFF	TGTGCCAGCACCCGGGGGGCAACTAATGAAAAACTGTTTTTT
TRBV18	TRBD1	TRBJ2-1	-	CASPLPGQVYNEQFF	TGTGCCAGCCCCCTACCGGGACAGGTCTACAATGAGCAGTTCTTC
TRBV2	-	TRBJ2-3	-	CASMRADTQYF	TGTGCCAGCATGAGGGCAGATACGCAGTATTTT
TRBV11-2	TRBD1	TRBJ1-1	few	CASSLVTGDTEAFF	TGTGCCAGCAGCTTAGTCACAGGGGACACTGAAGCTTTCTTT
TRBV30	TRBD1	TRBJ2-1	-	CAWSSPTGQEKGSYNEQFF	TGTGCCTGGAGTTCCCCGACGGGACAGGAGAAAGGCTCCTACAATGAGCAGTTCTTC
TRBV6-5	-	TRBJ2-1	-	CASRISERTYNEQFF	TGTGCCAGCAGGATTAGCGAGCGAACCTACAATGAGCAGTTCTTC
TRBV19	-	TRBJ1-5	-	CASQPDGVGNQPQHF	TGTGCCAGTCAACCTGACGGGGTTGGCAATCAGCCCCAGCATTTT
TRBV24-1	TRBD2	TRBJ2-5	-	CATSDPSGGGRETQYF	TGTGCCACCAGTGATCCTAGCGGGGGGGGTAGGGAGACCCAGTACTTC
TRBV7-8	TRBD2	TRBJ2-5	-	CASSFSGGGAPETQYF	TGTGCCAGCAGCTTTTCGGGCGGGGGGGCCCCAGAGACCCAGTACTTC
TRBV2	-	TRBJ1-2	-	CASSGISQGGYGYTF	TGTGCCAGCAGTGGAATATCCCAGGGAGGGTATGGCTACACCTTC
TRBV29-1	-	TRBJ2-5	-	CSVRNSQETQYF	TGCAGCGTTAGGAACAGCCAAGAGACCCAGTACTTC
TRBV29-1	-	TRBJ1-2	-	CSVAFGGNYGYTF	TGCAGCGTGGCCTTCGGGGGGAACTATGGCTACACCTTC
TRBV6-5	-	TRBJ1-4	-	CASSSRRTADNEKLFF	TGTGCCAGCAGTTCCCGCCGGACAGCAGATAATGAAAAACTGTTTTTT
TRBV27	-	TRBJ1-4	once	CASSLGAGAWEKLFF	TGTGCCAGCAGTTTAGGGGCAGGGGCTTGGGAAAAACTGTTTTTT
TRBV7-9	-	TRBJ2-5	-	CASSLGGDRQETQYF	TGTGCCAGCAGCTTAGGCGGGGATCGGCAAGAGACCCAGTACTTC
TRBV10-3	-	TRBJ1-1	-	CAIRTIITGNTEAFF	TGTGCCATCAGAACCATCATCACCGGGAACACTGAAGCTTTCTTT
TRBV19	TRBD1	TRBJ1-3	-	CASYRGGGNTIYF	TGTGCCAGTTACAGGGGAGGTGGAAACACCATATATTTT
TRBV2	-	TRBJ1-5	-	CASSVEGGNQPQHF	TGTGCCAGCAGCGTCGAAGGCGGAAATCAGCCCCAGCATTTT
TRBV5-4	TRBD2	TRBJ2-3	-	CASSLAGLAMDTQYF	TGTGCCAGCAGCTTGGCGGGACTAGCGATGGATACGCAGTATTTT
TRBV18	-	TRBJ2-7	-	CASSPPDSQSSYEQYF	TGTGCCAGCTCACCCCCGGACAGCCAGTCTTCCTACGAGCAGTACTTC
TRBV29-1	-	TRBJ1-3	-	CSVEPTGYGNTIYF	TGCAGCGTTGAACCAACAGGGTATGGAAACACCATATATTTT
TRBV7-9	TRBD1	TRBJ1-1	few	CASSLNPGTAKGEAFF	TGTGCCAGCAGCTTAAATCCCGGGACAGCTAAGGGTGAAGCTTTCTTT
TRBV9	TRBD2	TRBJ2-3	once	CASSVGISGGTDTQYF	TGTGCCAGCAGCGTAGGGATTAGCGGGGGCACAGATACGCAGTATTTT
TRBV5-1	TRBD1	TRBJ1-1	-	CAGSQGAGTEAFF	TGCGCCGGGTCGCAGGGGGCCGGCACTGAAGCTTTCTTT
TRBV6-5	TRBD1	TRBJ1-2	-	CASLQGVRGYTF	TGTGCCAGCCTCCAGGGGGTGAGGGGCTACACCTTC
TRBV7-9	-	TRBJ1-1	-	CATEALVNTEAFF	TGTGCCACCGAGGCCCTCGTTAACACTGAAGCTTTCTTT
TRBV7-9	TRBD2	TRBJ2-1	-	CASSHYGTRGFNEQFF	TGTGCCAGCAGCCATTACGGGACTAGGGGATTCAATGAGCAGTTCTTC
TRBV11-3	TRBD1	TRBJ2-7	-	CASSLSGTGFGEQYF	TGTGCCAGCAGCTTATCCGGGACAGGGTTCGGCGAGCAGTACTTC
TRBV30	-	TRBJ2-5	-	CAWKTVTGFQETQYF	TGTGCCTGGAAAACAGTGACAGGATTCCAAGAGACCCAGTACTTC
TRBV6-5	TRBD1	TRBJ1-3	-	CASSPTGGSGNTIYF	TGTGCCAGCAGTCCCACAGGGGGCTCTGGAAACACCATATATTTT
TRBV21-1	-	TRBJ2-1	once	CASSTFYNEQFF	TGTGCCAGCAGCACCTTCTACAATGAGCAGTTCTTC
TRBV27	-	TRBJ2-1	-	CASSPIWGRRAVNEQFF	TGTGCCAGCAGTCCCATTTGGGGCAGACGGGCGGTCAATGAGCAGTTCTTC
TRBV6-5	-	TRBJ1-3	-	CASRDGHADLIYF	TGTGCCAGCAGGGATGGGCACGCCGATTTAATATATTTT
TRBV7-3	TRBD1	TRBJ1-2	-	CASSLQTGVGYTF	TGTGCCAGCAGCTTACAGACAGGGGTTGGCTACACCTTC
TRBV12-3/TRBV12-4	-	TRBJ2-1	-	CSTGTTNYNEQFF	TGTTCCACCGGGACAACGAACTACAATGAGCAGTTCTTC
TRBV30	TRBD2	TRBJ2-3	-	CAWSAGGRTDTQYF	TGTGCCTGGAGTGCGGGGGGGAGAACAGATACGCAGTATTTT
TRBV12-3/TRBV12-4	-	TRBJ2-7	once	CASKFGVYEQYF	TGTGCCAGCAAATTCGGGGTGTACGAGCAGTACTTC
TRBV5-1	TRBD1	TRBJ2-7	once	CASSPHGQGSYEQYF	TGCGCCAGCAGCCCACATGGACAGGGGTCCTACGAGCAGTACTTC
TRBV5-5	-	TRBJ1-5	-	CASSPAVGPTPRAQHF	TGTGCCAGCAGCCCGGCGGTTGGTCCTACGCCCCGGGCCCAGCATTTT
TRBV19	-	TRBJ1-2	-	CASFNPGLHGYTF	TGTGCCTCCTTTAACCCGGGACTTCATGGCTACACCTTC
TRBV5-1	-	TRBJ1-6	-	CASSLKTADSPLHF	TGCGCCAGCAGCTTGAAAACAGCGGATTCACCCCTCCACTTT
TRBV2	-	TRBJ1-3	-	CASSEARAGGNTIYF	TGTGCCAGCAGTGAAGCCAGGGCGGGGGGAAACACCATATATTTT
TRBV5-1	TRBD2	TRBJ2-1	-	CASSPRGSGGADNEQFF	TGCGCCAGCAGCCCGCGGGGGAGCGGGGGGGCTGATAATGAGCAGTTCTTC
TRBV19	TRBD1	TRBJ1-5	-	CASSRTGRTGINQPQHF	TGTGCCAGTAGCCGCACCGGGCGGACAGGGATCAATCAGCCCCAGCATTTT